Listed here are 20 T cell receptor beta chains from one sample, sequenced in a study of PD-L1 blockade in urothelial cancer. Repertoires were generated with immunoSEQ multiplex PCR, while TCRdb's copy carries only in-frame clones and drops some. The table has 50,000 to 55,000 clones, roughly 75% seen once. Time point of the sample: pretreatment peripheral blood. This material consisted of PBMCs, taken around atezolizumab (anti-PD-L1) treatment. These receptors all come from an older man with urothelial cancer.

This chain links TRBV30 with TRBJ2-7; 8 nucleotides match TRBD2. Germline V gene sequence: CDR1 GTSNPN, CDR2 SVGIG (reference sequence). With 0 bases clipped from V and 6 bases from J, the junction kept 10 bases outside the gene matches. The CDR3 totals 15 residues. In nucleotides, the CDR3 is TGTGCCTGGAGTGTCCGACTAGCGTCCCGCCCCGAGCAGTACTTC. It is translated as CAWSVRLASRPEQYF.

V usage is TRBV29-1 and J usage is TRBJ1-1, with D possibly being TRBD1 (6 bases). There are 15 residues in the CDR3. The ends were cut back, 4 bases at V and 5 bases at J, with 20 bases in the middle. Per the germline V gene, CDR1 is SQVTM and CDR2 is ANQGSEA. CDR3 sequence: CSVVGGALVGTEAFF. The CDR3 region has the DNA TGCAGCGTTGTAGGGGGGGCTCTAGTAGGGACTGAAGCTTTCTTT.

V and J are TRBV2 and TRBJ1-3, with D tentatively TRBD1 (6 bases). Trimming stripped 5 bases from V and 0 bases from J, with 14 bases between. Germline V gives CDR1 SNHLY, CDR2 FYNNEI. The CDR3 runs 16 residues. The CDR3 region is CASSLDSKASGNTIYF. The CDR3 nucleotides read TGTGCCAGCAGTCTGGACAGCAAAGCCTCTGGAAACACCATATATTTT.

The rearrangement uses TRBV7-2 and TRBJ2-1; no definite D call. This CDR3 has 13 residues. V shed 5 bases and J shed 8 bases, with 13 bases lying between them. Germline V gene lookup returns CDR1 SGHTA and CDR2 FQGNSA. The CDR3 bases are TGTGCCAGCAGCCTTCTCGCGGCCTATGAGCAGTTCTTC. This gives the protein CASSLLAAYEQFF.

This clone was counted a single time. The chain carries TRBV11-2 and TRBJ2-5, with D tentatively TRBD2 (6 bases). The CDR3 is 13 amino acids. Looked up from germline, CDR1 is SGHAT and CDR2 is FQNNGV. The V end was cut by 4 bases, the J end by 5 bases, with 11 bases between. CDR3 loop: CASSSGLVETQYF. The CDR3 region has the DNA TGTGCCAGCAGCTCGGGACTGGTGGAGACCCAGTACTTC.

The sample holds one count of this clone. The chain uses TRBV5-6 and TRBJ1-3; D remains ambiguous. Germline V lookup: CDR1 SGHDT, CDR2 YYEEEE. Trimming removed 4 bases at V and 0 bases at J, with 14 bases between. This CDR3 contains 16 residues. CDR3 nucleotides: TGTGCCAGCAGCCCCAGTCGTGTTCACTCTGGAAACACCATATATTTT. This encodes CASSPSRVHSGNTIYF.

This sequence joins TRBV9 and TRBJ2-5; 8 bases map to TRBD1. The CDR3 spans 16 residues. Germline loops: CDR1 SGDLS, CDR2 YYNGEE. V shed 3 bases and J 1 base; nucleotides not matched to a gene: 8. DNA for the CDR3: TGTGCCAGCAGCGGATACAGGGGGGATGGCCAAGAGACCCAGTACTTC. This sequence encodes CASSGYRGDGQETQYF.

The rearrangement links TRBV7-3 to TRBJ2-3; D not resolved. The V and J ends lost 5 bases and 0 bases respectively, with 3 bases between them. The CDR3 runs to 12 residues. Germline assignment: CDR1 SGHTA and CDR2 FQGTGA. CDR3 sequence reads: CASSRSTDTQYF. The CDR3 DNA sequence: TGTGCCAGCAGCCGTAGCACAGATACGCAGTATTTT.

V gene TRBV27 combines with J gene TRBJ2-3; TRBD2 aligns across 11 bases. CDR3 size: 19 residues. Per germline, CDR1 MNHEY and CDR2 SMNVEV (reference sequence). The J segment lost 2 bases and the V segment lost 0 bases, leaving 10 bases of the junction unmatched. The CDR3 sequence is CASSLSPPLAGEVTDTQYF. Written as DNA, the CDR3 is TGTGCCAGCAGTTTATCCCCCCCACTAGCGGGGGAGGTCACAGATACGCAGTATTTT.

Only a few counts were recorded for this clone. The J gene is TRBJ1-1, the V gene TRBV7-8; no firm D call. Trimming took off 1 base at V and 3 bases at J, with 6 bases between the two ends. The V gene's germline CDR1 is SGHVS and CDR2 FQNEAQ. The CDR3 loop spans 13 amino acids. The DNA of the CDR3 is TGTGCCAGCAGCTTAGACAGCTACACTGAAGCTTTCTTT. As protein: CASSLDSYTEAFF.

The J gene is TRBJ2-6, the V gene TRBV11-3, with D possibly matching TRBD1 (5 bases). Germline V gives CDR1 SGHNT, CDR2 YENEEA. CDR3 length equals 16 residues. The ends were cut back, 7 bases at V and 2 bases at J, with 15 bases in the middle. CDR3 amino acids: CASNPKGKTGANVLTF. Written as DNA, the CDR3 is TGTGCCAGCAACCCCAAGGGGAAAACTGGGGCCAACGTCCTGACTTTC. The variable domain in full, with the rest retrieved from reference TRBV11-3 and TRBJ2-6, is EAGVVQSPRYKIIEKKQPVAFWCNPISGHNTLYWYLQNLGQGPELLIRYENEEAVDDSQLPKDRFSAERLKGVDSTLKIQPAELGDSAVYLCASNPKGKTGANVLTFGAGSRLTVL.

The rearrangement joins TRBV5-6 to TRBJ2-1, with D tentatively TRBD2 (6 bases). From germline, CDR1 is SGHDT and CDR2 YYEEEE. Deletions cut 1 base from V and 1 base from J, with 9 bases between. The length of the CDR3 is 15 residues. The CDR3 region has the DNA TGTGCCAGCAGCTTGCTTGGGGGGTCCTACAATGAGCAGTTCTTC. Translating it yields CASSLLGGSYNEQFF.

This sequence joins TRBV7-3 and TRBJ1-6; TRBD1 matches 10 bases. Germline V gives CDR1 SGHTA, CDR2 FQGTGA. This CDR3 is built from 14 residues. Trimming took 6 bases from V and 7 from J; bases not matched to a gene: 3. The CDR3 loop is CASSPGQGNSPLHF. CDR3 nucleotide sequence: TGTGCCAGCAGTCCGGGACAGGGGAATTCACCCCTCCACTTT.

The V call is TRBV11-3, the J call TRBJ2-1; 7 positions match TRBD2. The V gene end was trimmed by 5 bases and the J gene end by 9 bases; junction bases not matched to a gene: 4. This CDR3 contains 12 residues. Germline CDR1 SGHNT, CDR2 YENEEA. The CDR3 coding sequence is TGTGCCAGCAGCATGGGAGGGCTTGAGCAGTTCTTC. Its translation: CASSMGGLEQFF.

This clone was recorded a few times. The same CDR3 arises from other DNA sequences in this sample as well. The chain is built from TRBV9 and TRBJ2-7; 8 positions match TRBD1. This CDR3 contains 13 residues. The J segment lost 3 bases and the V segment lost 3 bases, leaving 2 bases of the junction unmatched. Germline V CDR1 and CDR2: SGDLS, YYNGEE. The CDR3 loop is CASSAGTGYEQYF. The CDR3 nucleotides are TGTGCCAGCAGCGCCGGGACAGGCTACGAGCAGTACTTC.

The chain is built from TRBV5-4 and TRBJ1-1, with 7 bases matching TRBD1. Trimming at V came to 3 bases and at J to 1 base, leaving 3 bases not matched to a gene. This CDR3 spans 14 amino acids. Germline V lookup: CDR1 SGHNT, CDR2 YYREEE (reference sequence). CDR3 DNA: TGTGCCAGCAGCTACGGACAGGAGAACACTGAAGCTTTCTTT. It specifies CASSYGQENTEAFF.

The CDR3 nucleotides read TGTGCCAGCTCACCTGACACCCAGTATGGCTACACCTTC. Protein: CASSPDTQYGYTF. The J gene is TRBJ1-2, the V gene TRBV18; D gene unclear. The CDR3 runs to 13 residues. V was clipped by 3 bases and J by 5 bases, with 10 bases between them. From germline, CDR1 is KGHSH and CDR2 LQKENI.

About this clone: The conserved phenylalanine or tryptophan normally closing the CDR3 is absent here, so this likely arose from a read error. No DNA is shown, since the ends of the CDR3 on it are uncertain; the CDR3 is the one TCRdb lists. This chain connects TRBV28 to TRBJ1-4; the table gives TRBD1 as D, unverified against the DNA. The CDR3 sequence runs 13 residues, both termini included. Per the germline V gene, CDR1 is MDHEN and CDR2 is SYDVKM. The CDR3 is CASSFRLGVQGDL.

The chain has TRBV6-5 and TRBJ1-1; 7 nucleotides line up with TRBD1. Germline V gene sequence: CDR1 MNHEY, CDR2 SVGAGI. The CDR3 spans 15 residues. V was pared by 6 bases and J by 5 bases, with 12 bases of the junction left unmatched. CDR3 nucleotides: TGTGCCAGCAGACTGAACAGGGGTGTTGGGACTGAAGCTTTCTTT. The encoded protein is CASRLNRGVGTEAFF.

This clone was recorded once. The chain has TRBV11-3 and TRBJ2-2; a weak D match, TRBD1 (6 bases). The germline CDR1 and CDR2 sequences are SGHNT and YENEEA. V lost 0 bases and J lost 0, with 8 bases in between. This CDR3 contains 16 residues. The CDR3: CASSLDGGSNTGELFF. In DNA, the CDR3 is TGTGCCAGCAGCTTAGATGGGGGCTCGAACACCGGGGAGCTGTTTTTT. Supplemented by reference TRBV11-3 and TRBJ2-2, the full variable domain reads EAGVVQSPRYKIIEKKQPVAFWCNPISGHNTLYWYLQNLGQGPELLIRYENEEAVDDSQLPKDRFSAERLKGVDSTLKIQPAELGDSAVYLCASSLDGGSNTGELFFGEGSRLTVL.